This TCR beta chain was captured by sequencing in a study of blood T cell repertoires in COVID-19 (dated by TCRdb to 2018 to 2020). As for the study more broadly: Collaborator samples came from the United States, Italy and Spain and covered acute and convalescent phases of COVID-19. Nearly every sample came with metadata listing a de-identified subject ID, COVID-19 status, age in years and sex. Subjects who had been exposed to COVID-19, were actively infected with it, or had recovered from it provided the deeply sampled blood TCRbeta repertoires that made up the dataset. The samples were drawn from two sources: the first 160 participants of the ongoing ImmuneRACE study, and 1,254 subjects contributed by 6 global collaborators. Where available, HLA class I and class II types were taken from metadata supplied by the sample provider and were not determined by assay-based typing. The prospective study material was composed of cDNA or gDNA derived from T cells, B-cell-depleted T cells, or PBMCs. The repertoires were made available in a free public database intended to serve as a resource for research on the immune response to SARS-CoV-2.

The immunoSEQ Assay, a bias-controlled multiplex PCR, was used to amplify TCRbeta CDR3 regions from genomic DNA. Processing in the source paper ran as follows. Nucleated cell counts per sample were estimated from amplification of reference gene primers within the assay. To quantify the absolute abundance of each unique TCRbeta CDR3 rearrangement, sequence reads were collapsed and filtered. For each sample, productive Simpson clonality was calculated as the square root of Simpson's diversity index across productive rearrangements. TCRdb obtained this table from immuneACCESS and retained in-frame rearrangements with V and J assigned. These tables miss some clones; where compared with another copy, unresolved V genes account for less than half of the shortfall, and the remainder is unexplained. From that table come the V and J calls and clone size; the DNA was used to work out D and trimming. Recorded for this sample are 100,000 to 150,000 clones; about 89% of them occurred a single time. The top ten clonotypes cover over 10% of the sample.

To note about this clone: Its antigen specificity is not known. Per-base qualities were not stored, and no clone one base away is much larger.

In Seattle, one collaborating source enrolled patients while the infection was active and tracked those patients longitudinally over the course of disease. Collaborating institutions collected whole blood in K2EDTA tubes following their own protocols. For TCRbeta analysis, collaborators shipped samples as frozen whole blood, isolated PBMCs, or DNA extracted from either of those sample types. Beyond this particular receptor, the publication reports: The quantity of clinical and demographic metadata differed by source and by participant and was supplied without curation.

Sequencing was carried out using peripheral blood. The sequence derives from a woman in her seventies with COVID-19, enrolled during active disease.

CDR3 protein: CASSLRSRVDEQYF. The nucleotide sequence is given as TGTGCCAGCAGCTTACGATCCAGGGTTGACGAGCAGTACTTC. The rearrangement joined TRBV11-2 to TRBJ2-7; TRBD1 is perhaps the D gene, given 5 matching bases. CDR3 length: 14 amino acids, cysteine to phenylalanine. Left in the record is the CDR3 DNA by itself, 42 bases read in frame from the first base. V loses 2 bases of germline sequence and J loses 5 bases, and the interval between the two ends is 13 bases. From a lookup of the germline V gene, CDR1 and CDR2 are SGHAT and FQNNGV.